Below are 12 T cell receptor beta chains sequenced from a single sample in a study of CD8 T cells in Susac syndrome. Reverse transcription used about 0.45 to 1 ug RNA and random hexamers. MiXCR was run by TCRdb on the immunoSEQ multiplex PCR reads, yielding one entry per CDR3 protein. The sample records 150,000 to 200,000 distinct CDR3 sequences, over 85% being singletons. The sequencing input was CD4+ T cells from PBMCs. Source of these receptors: a human donor in good health.

This rearrangement joins TRBV7-2 to TRBJ2-3, with D possibly being TRBD1 or TRBD2 (5 bases each). V lost 4 bases to trimming and J lost 5 bases, with 10 bases between them. Germline-derived CDR1 and CDR2 are SGHTA and FQGNSA. The CDR3 is made up of 13 amino acids. The CDR3 DNA reads TGTGCCAGCAGCTGGGGCCGGGAAGATACGCAGTATTTT. As protein: CASSWGREDTQYF.

The genes are TRBV5-4 and TRBJ2-3; D is perhaps TRBD1 or TRBD2 (5 bases each). Germline V gene data show CDR1 as SGHNT and CDR2 as YYREEE (reference sequence). CDR3 length: 14 amino acids. Trimming removed 5 bases at V and 9 bases at J, with 19 bases between. CDR3: CASRNRGLGDTQYF. In nucleotides, the CDR3 is TGTGCCAGCAGGAACAGAGGTCTGGGGGACACGCAGTATTTT.

The rearrangement uses TRBV7-2 and TRBJ2-3, with D tentatively TRBD1 (6 bases). Trimming cost V 0 bases and J 5 bases, with 9 bases left between them. Germline-derived CDR1 and CDR2 are SGHTA and FQGNSA. The CDR3 loop spans 14 amino acids. CDR3 DNA: TGTGCCAGCAGCTTAGCGAAGGGGGTAGATACGCAGTATTTT. Its protein product is CASSLAKGVDTQYF.

V gene TRBV30 combines with J gene TRBJ1-1, with D possibly matching TRBD1 (5 bases). The CDR3 is made up of 12 amino acids. Per germline, CDR1 GTSNPN and CDR2 SVGIG (reference sequence). V gave up 4 bases and J gave up 9 bases, with 15 bases separating them. CDR3 DNA sequence: TGTGCCTGGAAGGCCAGAGGGGATAAAGCTTTCTTT. This sequence encodes CAWKARGDKAFF.

CDR3 sequence: CASSQAGGQETQYF. The CDR3 DNA reads as TGTGCCAGCAGCCAAGCTGGGGGGCAAGAGACCCAGTACTTC. V is TRBV7-7 and J is TRBJ2-5, with D possibly TRBD2 on 6 matching bases. V gave up 5 bases and J gave up 2 bases, with 12 bases separating them. The CDR3 is made up of 14 amino acids. The V gene's germline CDR1 is SSHAT and CDR2 FNYEAQ (reference sequence).

V and J are TRBV5-1 and TRBJ2-5; D remains ambiguous. CDR1 SGHRS and CDR2 YFSETQ come from the germline V gene. The CDR3 extends over 13 amino acids. Between the trimmed V and J ends, which lost 1 base and 3 bases, there was a span of 7 bases. CDR3 protein: CASSLISKETQYF. CDR3 DNA: TGCGCCAGCAGCTTGATTAGCAAAGAGACCCAGTACTTC. The whole variable domain, remainder taken from reference TRBV5-1 and TRBJ2-5, is KAGVTQTPRYLIKTRGQQVTLSCSPISGHRSVSWYQQTPGQGLQFLFEYFSETQRNKGNFPGRFSGRQFSNSRSEMNVSTLELGDSALYLCASSLISKETQYFGPGTRLLVL.

The chain carries TRBV23-1 and TRBJ2-7, with 9 nucleotides matching TRBD1. Being an ORF, TRBV23-1 has a function that is uncertain. This CDR3 comprises 15 residues. V was clipped by 6 bases and J by 2 bases; unmatched bases: 8. This CDR3 is CASRGEGQGPYEQYF. CDR3 coding DNA: TGCGCCAGCAGGGGAGAGGGACAGGGTCCCTACGAGCAGTACTTC.

A single count supports this clonotype. The chain recombines TRBV24-1 with TRBJ2-6; D may be TRBD1 (6 bases). The CDR3 is 16 amino acids. Looked up from germline, CDR1 is KGHDR and CDR2 is SFDVKD. Trimming left V 5 bases short and J 1 base short, with 11 bases between. The CDR3 reads CATSGGQGSGANVLTF. The DNA for the CDR3 is TGTGCCACCAGTGGGGGACAAGGGTCTGGGGCCAACGTCCTGACTTTC.

The genes are TRBV20-1 and TRBJ1-6; perhaps TRBD1 as D (5 bases). Germline V lookup: CDR1 DFQATT, CDR2 SNEGSKA (reference sequence). The ends were cut back, 5 bases at V and 14 bases at J, with 19 bases in the middle. This CDR3 contains 13 residues. CDR3 loop: CSAPTGGSPTLHF. CDR3 DNA sequence: TGCAGTGCTCCCACGGGGGGGAGTCCCACCCTCCACTTT.

The CDR3 spells CATSDEYYGYTF. CDR3 nucleotide sequence: TGTGCCACCAGTGATGAGTACTATGGCTACACCTTC. J is TRBJ1-2 and V is TRBV24-1; D gene unclear. V was trimmed by 3 bases and J by 3 bases, leaving 4 bases between them. CDR3 length: 12 residues. Looked up from germline, CDR1 is KGHDR and CDR2 is SFDVKD.

The J gene is TRBJ2-7, the V gene TRBV7-9, with D maybe TRBD2 (5 bases). In germline, CDR1 is SEHNR, CDR2 FQNEAQ (reference sequence). The V end was cut by 3 bases, the J end by 2 bases, with 11 bases between. The CDR3 loop spans 14 amino acids. DNA of the CDR3: TGTGCCAGCAGCTTGACCGGGGTCACCTACGAGCAGTACTTC. Protein sequence: CASSLTGVTYEQYF.

V and J are TRBV9 and TRBJ2-7; possibly TRBD1 or TRBD2 for D (5 bases each). The germline V gene encodes CDR1 SGDLS and CDR2 YYNGEE. The V end was cut by 0 bases, the J end by 2 bases, with 12 bases between. This CDR3 comprises 15 residues. The CDR3 DNA follows: TGTGCCAGCAGCGTAGATGGGGACGGGGCCTACGAGCAGTACTTC. As protein: CASSVDGDGAYEQYF.